This TCR beta chain was captured by sequencing in a study of CD8 T cells in Susac syndrome. This CDR3 has 17 amino acids. Per the germline V gene, CDR1 is LGHDT and CDR2 is YNNKEL (reference sequence). V was pared by 0 bases and J by 7 bases, with 9 bases of the junction left unmatched. Random hexamers were used to reverse transcribe 0.5 to 1 ug of RNA. TCR beta CDR3 was amplified by immunoSEQ multiplex PCR. This amplification extended across 54 Vbeta and 13 Jbeta segments. TCRdb fed the immunoSEQ multiplex PCR reads into MiXCR, producing one record per CDR3 protein. Of roughly 50,000 distinct CDR3 sequences in the sample, over 85% are singletons; the top ten hold approximately 0.54%. From blood CD8+ and CD4+ T cells, TCR beta sequences were generated. Controls were drawn from healthy donors and were matched for age and sex. TEMRA cells underwent FACS enrichment and CD8+ and CD4+ T cells underwent negative isolation.

The chain combines TRBV3-1 with TRBJ2-2; 9 bases are shared with TRBD2. This sequence originates from a human donor in good health. Material for sequencing was CD8+ T cells from PBMCs. CDR3 amino acids: CASSQEGLAGSGGELFF. CDR3 nucleotides: TGTGCCAGCAGCCAAGAAGGTCTAGCGGGAAGTGGCGGGGAGCTGTTTTTT.